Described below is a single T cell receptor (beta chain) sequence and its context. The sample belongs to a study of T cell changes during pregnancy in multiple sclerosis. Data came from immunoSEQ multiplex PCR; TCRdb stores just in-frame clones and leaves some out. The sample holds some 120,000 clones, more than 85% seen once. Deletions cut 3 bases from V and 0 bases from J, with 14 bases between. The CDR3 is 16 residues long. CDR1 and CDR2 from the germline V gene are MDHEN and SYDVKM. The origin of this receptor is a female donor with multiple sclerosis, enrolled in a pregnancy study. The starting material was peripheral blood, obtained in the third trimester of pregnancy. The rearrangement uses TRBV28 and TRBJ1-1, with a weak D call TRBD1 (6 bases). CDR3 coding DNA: TGTGCCAGCAGTTTCTCCAGGGGAGGGATGAACACTGAAGCTTTCTTT. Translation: CASSFSRGGMNTEAFF.